This T cell receptor (beta chain) was sequenced for a study of EBV T-cell therapy then PD-1 blockade in nasopharyngeal carcinoma. In the case of this clone: Its cognate antigen is unknown.

Sequenced by immunoSEQ multiplex PCR; TCRdb stores in-frame clones only, minus some. Of roughly 22,000 clones listed, 82% are singletons. Documented treatment: AdE1-LMPpoly-expanded autologous EBV-specific T-cell therapy followed by anti-PD-1 nivolumab. The ends lost 5 bases at V and 4 bases at J; junction bases unmatched: 9. This CDR3 contains 18 residues. Germline V gene data show CDR1 as SGHAT and CDR2 as FQNNGV. Sequences were derived from CD8+ T cells from blood, sampled at day -245 from a patient whose treatment included autologous EBV-specific T cells and nivolumab. The V and J genes are TRBV11-2 and TRBJ2-1, with TRBD2 matching over 15 bases. This TCR derives from a man aged 35 to 55 with nasopharyngeal carcinoma. This CDR3 reads CASSPGLGLAGGYNEQFF. The DNA for the CDR3 is TGTGCCAGCAGCCCCGGACTCGGACTAGCGGGGGGGTACAATGAGCAGTTCTTC.